Listed below are T cell receptor beta chains from one sample, sequenced in a study of CD8 T cells in ankylosing spondylitis. TCRdb recomputed calls from the 5' RACE reads with MiXCR, one row per CDR3 protein. In the table there are some 340,000 distinct CDR3 sequences, roughly 14% of which are singletons. The sample taken for sequencing was blood, either unsorted or a sorted T cell fraction (not recorded which). All receptors derive from a male donor with ankylosing spondylitis or in good health (not recorded which). CDR3s include the opening cysteine and the closing phenylalanine or tryptophan. Each record gives: CDR3 DNA, CDR3 protein, V gene, clone size, D gene, J gene. A D gene is named only where the DNA matches it firmly. Size is stated for part of the rows, as once, few or many counts, or as a class when the clone is expanded.

TGTGCCAGCAGTATCAGGGGGACTAGCGGTAACAATGAGCAGTTCTTC CASSIRGTSGNNEQFF TRBV27 few TRBD2 TRBJ2-1
TGCAGCGTTCTAGTATGGACTAGCGGCACAGATACGCAGTATTTT CSVLVWTSGTDTQYF TRBV29-1 few TRBD2 TRBJ2-3
TGCAGCGTTCCGCATCTTAACTATGGCTACACCTTC CSVPHLNYGYTF TRBV29-1 many NA TRBJ1-2
TGTGCCAGCAGCCGGACAGGGCTCACAGATACGCAGTATTTT CASSRTGLTDTQYF TRBV7-2 few TRBD1 TRBJ2-3
TGCAGTGCTAGAGCCCTCAGAGATGGCTACACCTTC CSARALRDGYTF TRBV20-1 few NA TRBJ1-2
TGTGCCAGCAGCCCCCCCAGGGTTCTAAATCAGCCCCAGCATTTT CASSPPRVLNQPQHF TRBV7-9 NA NA TRBJ1-5
TGCGCCAGCAGCGTCTCGGGTGAGCAGTTCTTC CASSVSGEQFF TRBV5-1 NA NA TRBJ2-1
TGCAGTGCTTATACTCGACAGGGGAGGTGGGAGCAGTACTTC CSAYTRQGRWEQYF TRBV20-1 few TRBD1 TRBJ2-7
TGTGCCAGCAGCTCAGGACGGAAATCCGGGGAGCTGTTTTTT CASSSGRKSGELFF TRBV9 few NA TRBJ2-2
TGTGCCAGCAGACCCACCGGGCTAGCGGCAAACAATGAGCAGTTCTTC CASRPTGLAANNEQFF TRBV12-3/TRBV12-4 few TRBD2 TRBJ2-1
TGTGCCAGCAGCACTATGGATGAGCAGTTCTTC CASSTMDEQFF TRBV7-8 few NA TRBJ2-1
TGCGCCAGCAGCTGGTCGACAGGCTCCTACGAGCAGTACTTC CASSWSTGSYEQYF TRBV5-1 few NA TRBJ2-7
TGTGCCAGCAGTGAACCCCAACCCCCTCCCCCCCCGGGACAAGGGGAGTTTGAAGGTGAAAAACTGTTTTTT CASSEPQPPPPPGQGEFEGEKLFF TRBV25-1 many NA TRBJ1-4
TGTGCCAGCAGCCTCGATTTCCCAAGCTCTGGAAACACCATATATTTT CASSLDFPSSGNTIYF TRBV12-3/TRBV12-4 few NA TRBJ1-3
TGCGCCAGCAGCCTGACAGTTCCCGGGGAGCTGTTTTTT CASSLTVPGELFF TRBV5-1 NA NA TRBJ2-2
TGCAGCGGCTGGGAGGAGACCCAGTACTTC CSGWEETQYF TRBV29-1 few NA TRBJ2-5
TGCAGTGCTAGAGCCGGGGGATCGGGTTTC CSARAGGSGF TRBV20-1 NA NA TRBJ2-7
TGTGCCAGCAGCTTAGTGGTGGGAAACACCATATATTTT CASSLVVGNTIYF TRBV7-2 few NA TRBJ1-3
TGCAGTGCTAGGGAGGGCCTAGGACCCTACAATGAGCAGTTCTTC CSAREGLGPYNEQFF TRBV20-1 NA NA TRBJ2-1
TGTGCCAGCAGCACTTCTAGCGCCGAGTCCTACGAGCAGTACTTC CASSTSSAESYEQYF TRBV7-2 few NA TRBJ2-7
TGTGCCAGCAACCGGACACCCGGCACAGATACGCAGTATTTT CASNRTPGTDTQYF TRBV5-5 NA NA TRBJ2-3
TGTGCCAGCAGTTTCTCCAGGGTGGGAGGGAGGACTGAAGCTTTCTTT CASSFSRVGGRTEAFF TRBV7-9 once NA TRBJ1-1
TGTGCCAGCAGTTACTCACTAGCGTCCAATGAGCAGTTCTTC CASSYSLASNEQFF TRBV6-5 few TRBD2 TRBJ2-1
TGTGCCAGCAGGGGACCGGGACAGGTCTACGAGCAGTACTTC CASRGPGQVYEQYF TRBV12-3/TRBV12-4 few TRBD1 TRBJ2-7
TGTGCCAGCAGCTTAGGGATGACAGGGGGCGTCGATACGCAGTATTTT CASSLGMTGGVDTQYF TRBV7-7 few TRBD1 TRBJ2-3
TGCGCCAGCAGCAAACTAGCGGGAGATGGTGGGGGCACGCAGTATTTT CASSKLAGDGGGTQYF TRBV4-1 many TRBD2 TRBJ2-3
TGTGCCAGCAGCCAAGGACAGGGGAGGAATCAGCCCCAGCATTTT CASSQGQGRNQPQHF TRBV14 NA TRBD1 TRBJ1-5
TGTGCCAGCGCCCAGACAGGGATGGACACCGGGGAGCTGTTTTTT CASAQTGMDTGELFF TRBV12-3/TRBV12-4 few TRBD1 TRBJ2-2
TGTGCCAGTACCCAGCGGGCGAGCTCCTACAATGAGCAGTTCTTC CASTQRASSYNEQFF TRBV19 NA NA TRBJ2-1
TGCAGTGCTACCAGGGGACAGGTCACAGATACGCAGTATTTT CSATRGQVTDTQYF TRBV20-1 few TRBD1 TRBJ2-3
TGTGCCAGCAGTTTACAGGGGGCGGTTCAAGAGACCCAGTACTTC CASSLQGAVQETQYF TRBV12-3/TRBV12-4 few TRBD1 TRBJ2-5
TGTGCCATCAGGGCGACGGATTACAATGAGCAGTTCTTC CAIRATDYNEQFF TRBV10-3 NA NA TRBJ2-1
TGTGCCAGCAGTTTAGCGGGGGAGAGCTCCTACAATGAGCAGTTCTTC CASSLAGESSYNEQFF TRBV12-3/TRBV12-4 NA NA TRBJ2-1
TGTGCCAGCAGCCCCATAGCGGGGCCGGGCGAGCAGTACTTC CASSPIAGPGEQYF TRBV3-1 few TRBD2 TRBJ2-7
TGTGCCACCAGCAGACCCGGACAGGGGGCGATCCACGAGCAGTACTTC CATSRPGQGAIHEQYF TRBV15 few TRBD1 TRBJ2-7
TGCGCCAGCAGCTCCCGGTTAGGGGGTAGCAATTCACCCCTCCACTTT CASSSRLGGSNSPLHF TRBV5-1 NA NA TRBJ1-6
TGTGCCAGCAGTTTTCGGGGGGCTGTCAGTGGCTACACCTTC CASSFRGAVSGYTF TRBV12-3/TRBV12-4 NA NA TRBJ1-2
TGTGCCACCAGTGATCACAGGGGCAGCTCCTACAATGAGCAGTTCTTC CATSDHRGSSYNEQFF TRBV24-1 NA TRBD1 TRBJ2-1
TGCGCCAGCAGCCAAGAAGGGATATCCGACGCGAACACCGGGGAGCTGTTTTTT CASSQEGISDANTGELFF TRBV4-1 NA NA TRBJ2-2
TGCAGTGCTCCTCAGGGGGCGGGGGTCTACAATGAGCAGTTCTTC CSAPQGAGVYNEQFF TRBV20-1 few NA TRBJ2-1
TGCAGCGTTGGGACAGGGTACACAGATACGCAGTATTTT CSVGTGYTDTQYF TRBV29-1 few TRBD1 TRBJ2-3
TGTGCCAGCAGTTCTCACTCAGATACGCAGTATTTT CASSSHSDTQYF TRBV6-2/TRBV6-3 once NA TRBJ2-3
TGTGCCAGCAGCGTTGGACTAGCGGGGGGCAGGAACACCGGGGAGCTGTTTTTT CASSVGLAGGRNTGELFF TRBV9 NA TRBD2 TRBJ2-2
TGTGCCAGCAGCTTACAGGGGTCTGGGTACTATGGCTACACCTTC CASSLQGSGYYGYTF TRBV7-2 NA NA TRBJ1-2
TGTGCCAGCAGCAGCGACAGCCGGGTCAATCAGCCCCAGCATTTT CASSSDSRVNQPQHF TRBV12-3/TRBV12-4 many NA TRBJ1-5
TGTGCTAGTGAACTCCGGACAGGGAGGAACTCTGGGGCCAACGTCCTGACTTTC CASELRTGRNSGANVLTF TRBV12-5 NA TRBD1 TRBJ2-6
TGCAGTGCTAGAGGTCCGGGGACTGAAGCTTTCTTT CSARGPGTEAFF TRBV20-1 medium-sized NA TRBJ1-1
TGCGCCAGCAGCTTGGAGACGAACACCGGGGAGCTGTTTTTT CASSLETNTGELFF TRBV5-1 NA NA TRBJ2-2
TGTGCCAGCAGCCGGACTAGCGGAAGGGGCGGGGAGCTGTTTTTT CASSRTSGRGGELFF TRBV6-2/TRBV6-3 NA TRBD2 TRBJ2-2
TGTGCCAACCCGGACAGCCTGGGCTACGAGCAGTACTTC CANPDSLGYEQYF TRBV25-1 few NA TRBJ2-7
TGCAGTGCTAGCGATCCCTTGCAGACCCAGTACTTC CSASDPLQTQYF TRBV20-1 few NA TRBJ2-5
TGTGCCAGCACCGGGGCCACAGATACGCAGTATTTT CASTGATDTQYF TRBV25-1 NA NA TRBJ2-3
TGCAGCGCCCTAGGCGGGGGGTACAATGAGCAGTTCTTC CSALGGGYNEQFF TRBV29-1 few TRBD2 TRBJ2-1
TGTGCCAGCAGCTTAGAGGGGAGCGGGGGGCCTTACAATGAGCAGTTCTTC CASSLEGSGGPYNEQFF TRBV11-2 few TRBD2 TRBJ2-1
TGCGCCAGCAGCCAAGATGCAGGCAGGCAAGAGACCCAGTACTTC CASSQDAGRQETQYF TRBV4-1 NA NA TRBJ2-5
TGCGCCAGCAGCCAAGACCAATCCTTTCATCAGCCCCAGCATTTT CASSQDQSFHQPQHF TRBV4-1 NA NA TRBJ1-5
TGTGCCAGCAGCTTAGGGCAGGGAGTGTACAATGAGCAGTTCTTC CASSLGQGVYNEQFF TRBV5-5 NA NA TRBJ2-1
TGCAGTGCTAGAGATGGACGGGGAAAGGGCCGGGAAGCTTTCTTT CSARDGRGKGREAFF TRBV20-1 NA NA TRBJ1-1
TGTGCCATCAGCCGGTCTGAAAACACCGGGGAGCTGTTTTTT CAISRSENTGELFF TRBV10-3 few NA TRBJ2-2
TGCAGTGCTAGTGGACTAGCGGGGGTCACAGATACGCAGTATTTT CSASGLAGVTDTQYF TRBV20-1 few TRBD2 TRBJ2-3